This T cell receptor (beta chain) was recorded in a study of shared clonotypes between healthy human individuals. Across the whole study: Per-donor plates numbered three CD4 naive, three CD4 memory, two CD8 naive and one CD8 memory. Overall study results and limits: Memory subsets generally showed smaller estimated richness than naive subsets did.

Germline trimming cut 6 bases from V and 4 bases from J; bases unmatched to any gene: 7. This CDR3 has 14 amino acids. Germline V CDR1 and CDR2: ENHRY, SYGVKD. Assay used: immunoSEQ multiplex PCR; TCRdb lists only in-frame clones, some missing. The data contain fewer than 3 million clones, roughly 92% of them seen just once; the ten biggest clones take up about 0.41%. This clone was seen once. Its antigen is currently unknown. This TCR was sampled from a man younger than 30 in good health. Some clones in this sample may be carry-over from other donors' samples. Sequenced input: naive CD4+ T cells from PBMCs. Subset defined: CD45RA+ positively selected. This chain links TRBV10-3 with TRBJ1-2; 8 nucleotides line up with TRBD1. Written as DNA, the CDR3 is TGTGCCATCAGCGCGCAACAGGGGGGCTATGGCTACACCTTC. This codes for CAISAQQGGYGYTF.